The sequence of this T cell receptor (beta chain) was determined in a study of T cell responses to AZD1222 COVID-19 vaccine. Measured with immunoSEQ multiplex PCR; TCRdb has only the in-frame clones, and not every one. Of some 93,000 clones listed, 70% to 90% were seen once; the top ten hold about 12%. Germline assignment: CDR1 KGHSH and CDR2 LQKENI. The CDR3 contains 16 residues. V lost 6 bases to trimming and J lost 4 bases, with 19 bases between them. This TCR came from an adult who received the AZD1222 COVID-19 vaccine. V is TRBV18 and J is TRBJ2-1; possibly TRBD1 for D (6 bases). The sample here was peripheral blood, taken 28 days after the second AZD1222 dose. CDR3 sequence: CASSPKDSSRYNEQFF. The CDR3 DNA reads as TGTGCCAGCTCCCCTAAGGACAGCTCCCGATACAATGAGCAGTTCTTC.